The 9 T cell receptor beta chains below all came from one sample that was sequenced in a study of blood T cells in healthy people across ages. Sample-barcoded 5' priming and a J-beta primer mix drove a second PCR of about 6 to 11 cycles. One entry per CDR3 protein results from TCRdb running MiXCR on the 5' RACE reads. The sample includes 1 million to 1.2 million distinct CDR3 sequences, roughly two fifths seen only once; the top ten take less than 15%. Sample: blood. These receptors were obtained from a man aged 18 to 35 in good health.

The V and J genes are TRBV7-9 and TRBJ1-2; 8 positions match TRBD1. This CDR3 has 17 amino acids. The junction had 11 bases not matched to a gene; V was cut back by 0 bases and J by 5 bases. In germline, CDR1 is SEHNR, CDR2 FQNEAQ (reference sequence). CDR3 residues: CASSLALGQGRLYGYTF. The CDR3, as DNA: TGTGCCAGCAGCTTAGCCCTCGGACAGGGACGACTTTATGGCTACACCTTC.

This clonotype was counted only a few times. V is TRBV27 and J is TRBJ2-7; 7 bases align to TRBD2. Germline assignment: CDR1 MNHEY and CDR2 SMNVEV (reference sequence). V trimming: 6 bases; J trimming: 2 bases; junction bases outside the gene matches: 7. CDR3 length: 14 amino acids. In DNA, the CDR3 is TGTGCCAGCAGCCGCGGGGGATACACCTACGAGCAGTACTTC. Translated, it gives CASSRGGYTYEQYF.

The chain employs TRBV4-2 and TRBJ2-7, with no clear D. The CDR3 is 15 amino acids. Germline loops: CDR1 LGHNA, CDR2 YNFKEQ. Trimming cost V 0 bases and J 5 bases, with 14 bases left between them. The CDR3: CASSQDRARRNEQYF. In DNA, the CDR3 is TGTGCCAGCAGCCAAGATAGGGCCAGGCGCAACGAGCAGTACTTC.

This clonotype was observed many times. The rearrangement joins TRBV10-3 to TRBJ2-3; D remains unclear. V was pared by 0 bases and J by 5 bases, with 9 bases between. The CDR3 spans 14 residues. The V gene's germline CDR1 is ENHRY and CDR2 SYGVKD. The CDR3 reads CAISESNRIDTQYF. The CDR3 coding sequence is TGTGCCATCAGTGAGTCGAACAGAATAGATACGCAGTATTTT.

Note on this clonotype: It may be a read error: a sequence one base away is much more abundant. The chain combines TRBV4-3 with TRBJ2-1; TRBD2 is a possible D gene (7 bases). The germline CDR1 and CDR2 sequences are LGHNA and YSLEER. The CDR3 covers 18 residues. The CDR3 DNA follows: TGCGCCAGCGGCCAGCAGCTACCCGGGGGGCCTTCCTACAATGAGCAGTTCTTC. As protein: CASGQQLPGGPSYNEQFF.

Here the CDR3 DNA reads TGTGCCATCAGTCGTCAGGACAATGAGCAGTACTTC. Translated, it gives CAISRQDNEQYF. The chain has TRBV10-3 and TRBJ2-5, with TRBD1 as a possible D gene (5 bases). This CDR3 region has 12 residues. V lost 5 bases and J 11 bases, leaving 15 bases between the germline ends. Germline V gene data show CDR1 as ENHRY and CDR2 as SYGVKD.

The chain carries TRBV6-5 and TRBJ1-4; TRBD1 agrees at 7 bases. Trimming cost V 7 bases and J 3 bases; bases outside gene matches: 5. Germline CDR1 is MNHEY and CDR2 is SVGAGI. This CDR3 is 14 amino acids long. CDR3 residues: CASNRQGANEKLFF. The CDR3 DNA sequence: TGTGCCAGCAATCGACAGGGCGCTAATGAAAAACTGTTTTTT.

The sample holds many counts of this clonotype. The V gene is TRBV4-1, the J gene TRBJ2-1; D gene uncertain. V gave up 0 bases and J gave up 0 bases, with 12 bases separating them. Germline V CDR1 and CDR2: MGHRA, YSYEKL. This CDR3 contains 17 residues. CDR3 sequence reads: CASSQELTGYSYNEQFF. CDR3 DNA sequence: TGCGCCAGCAGCCAAGAATTAACCGGGTACTCCTACAATGAGCAGTTCTTC.

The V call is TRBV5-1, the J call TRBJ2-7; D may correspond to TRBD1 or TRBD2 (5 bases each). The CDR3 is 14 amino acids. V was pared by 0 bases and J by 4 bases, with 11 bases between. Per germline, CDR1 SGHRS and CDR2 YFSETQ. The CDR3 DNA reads TGCGCCAGCAGCTTGGACCGGGACCTGTACGAGCAGTACTTC. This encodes CASSLDRDLYEQYF.